A selection of T cell receptor beta chains follows, all from one sample in a study of T cell responses to AZD1222 COVID-19 vaccine. The method was immunoSEQ multiplex PCR; TCRdb's version includes in-frame clones alone and lacks a portion of them. The sample carries 200,000 or so clones, around 87% recorded once. Here the sequenced sample was peripheral blood, taken on day 0 of MenACWY control vaccination. The receptor source for this set is an adult in good health. The CDR3 runs from the conserved cysteine through the conserved F or W. The D gene is left open where the match is weak. A clone size is listed for some rows: how often the clone was seen (once, few, many), or a class if it is expanded.

CDR3aa: CASSPSSGANNEQFF; CDR3nt: TGTGCCAGCAGCCCATCTAGCGGGGCCAACAATGAGCAGTTCTTC; j_gene: TRBJ2-1; abundance: NA; len: 15; d_gene: TRBD2; v_gene: TRBV7-2
CDR3aa: CASSLVAGTGNGYTF; CDR3nt: TGTGCCAGCAGCTTAGTTGCCGGGACAGGGAATGGCTACACCTTC; j_gene: TRBJ1-2; abundance: NA; len: 15; d_gene: TRBD1; v_gene: TRBV7-8
CDR3aa: CASSGDVTEAFF; CDR3nt: TGTGCCAGCAGTGGGGATGTCACTGAAGCTTTCTTT; j_gene: TRBJ1-1; abundance: few; len: 12; d_gene: NA; v_gene: TRBV12-3/TRBV12-4
CDR3aa: CASSGAGAQPHYGYTF; CDR3nt: TGTGCCAGCAGCGGAGCGGGAGCCCAACCCCACTATGGCTACACCTTC; j_gene: TRBJ1-2; abundance: few; len: 16; d_gene: NA; v_gene: TRBV9
CDR3aa: CASSLAGANEQYF; CDR3nt: TGTGCCAGTAGTCTAGCGGGAGCTAACGAGCAGTACTTC; j_gene: TRBJ2-7; abundance: NA; len: 13; d_gene: TRBD2; v_gene: TRBV19
CDR3aa: CASSQADSNQPQHF; CDR3nt: TGCGCCAGCAGCCAAGCGGACAGCAATCAGCCCCAGCATTTT; j_gene: TRBJ1-5; abundance: once; len: 14; d_gene: NA; v_gene: TRBV4-1
CDR3aa: CASSQSEGSGANVLTF; CDR3nt: TGCGCCAGCAGCCAATCTGAGGGCTCTGGGGCCAACGTCCTGACTTTC; j_gene: TRBJ2-6; abundance: NA; len: 16; d_gene: NA; v_gene: TRBV4-3
CDR3aa: CASSQPQARNGQYF; CDR3nt: TGTGCCAGCAGCCAACCACAAGCTCGCAACGGGCAGTATTTT; j_gene: TRBJ2-3; abundance: once; len: 14; d_gene: NA; v_gene: TRBV3-1/TRBV3-2
CDR3aa: CASSENPGGADTQYF; CDR3nt: TGTGCCAGCAGCGAAAATCCTGGGGGGGCGGATACGCAGTATTTT; j_gene: TRBJ2-3; abundance: NA; len: 15; d_gene: NA; v_gene: TRBV9
CDR3aa: CASNPVPEVAGNTIYF; CDR3nt: TGTGCCAGCAACCCGGTGCCCGAGGTTGCCGGAAACACCATATATTTT; j_gene: TRBJ1-3; abundance: NA; len: 16; d_gene: NA; v_gene: TRBV28
CDR3aa: CASMPTGENQPQHF; CDR3nt: TGTGCCAGCATGCCGACGGGCGAAAATCAGCCCCAGCATTTT; j_gene: TRBJ1-5; abundance: NA; len: 14; d_gene: NA; v_gene: TRBV28
CDR3aa: CAWSRDRGISTDTQYF; CDR3nt: TGTGCCTGGAGCCGGGACAGGGGGATAAGCACAGATACGCAGTATTTT; j_gene: TRBJ2-3; abundance: NA; len: 16; d_gene: TRBD1; v_gene: TRBV30
CDR3aa: CSVVGHMNTEAFF; CDR3nt: TGCAGCGTTGTAGGACATATGAACACTGAAGCTTTCTTT; j_gene: TRBJ1-1; abundance: NA; len: 13; d_gene: NA; v_gene: TRBV29-1
CDR3aa: CASAGATDEAFF; CDR3nt: TGCGCCAGCGCAGGTGCCACGGATGAAGCTTTCTTT; j_gene: TRBJ1-1; abundance: NA; len: 12; d_gene: NA; v_gene: TRBV10-2
CDR3aa: CASSYSGTGTDTQYF; CDR3nt: TGTGCCAGCAGTTACTCCGGGACAGGGACGGATACGCAGTATTTT; j_gene: TRBJ2-3; abundance: NA; len: 15; d_gene: TRBD1; v_gene: TRBV6-2/TRBV6-3
CDR3aa: CASSGGLGTEETQYF; CDR3nt: TGTGCCAGCAGCGGCGGGTTGGGGACAGAAGAGACCCAGTACTTC; j_gene: TRBJ2-5; abundance: NA; len: 15; d_gene: TRBD1; v_gene: TRBV7-8
CDR3aa: CASSLRGPNNSPLHF; CDR3nt: TGTGCCAGCAGCTTAAGGGGGCCCAATAATTCACCCCTCCACTTT; j_gene: TRBJ1-6; abundance: NA; len: 15; d_gene: TRBD1; v_gene: TRBV7-9
CDR3aa: CASSFPGVSNQPQHF; CDR3nt: TGTGCCAGCAGTTTCCCAGGGGTTAGCAATCAGCCCCAGCATTTT; j_gene: TRBJ1-5; abundance: NA; len: 15; d_gene: NA; v_gene: TRBV28
CDR3aa: CASSMGAVTNQPQHF; CDR3nt: TGTGCCAGTAGTATGGGGGCAGTAACAAATCAGCCCCAGCATTTT; j_gene: TRBJ1-5; abundance: NA; len: 15; d_gene: NA; v_gene: TRBV19
CDR3aa: CASSLQPETQYF; CDR3nt: TGTGCCAGCAGTTTACAACCGGAGACCCAGTACTTC; j_gene: TRBJ2-5; abundance: NA; len: 12; d_gene: NA; v_gene: TRBV6-5
CDR3aa: CASSQELFNEQFF; CDR3nt: TGTGCCAGCAGCCAAGAGCTGTTCAATGAGCAGTTCTTC; j_gene: TRBJ2-1; abundance: NA; len: 13; d_gene: NA; v_gene: TRBV3-1/TRBV3-2
CDR3aa: CASSPTGQEGYTF; CDR3nt: TGTGCCAGCAGCCCAACGGGTCAGGAGGGCTACACCTTC; j_gene: TRBJ1-2; abundance: few; len: 13; d_gene: NA; v_gene: TRBV27
CDR3aa: CAISASGDEKLFF; CDR3nt: TGTGCCATCAGTGCGTCCGGGGATGAAAAACTGTTTTTT; j_gene: TRBJ1-4; abundance: few; len: 13; d_gene: NA; v_gene: TRBV10-3
CDR3aa: CASSQVQGSQETQYF; CDR3nt: TGTGCCAGCAGCCAAGTACAGGGTAGCCAAGAGACCCAGTACTTC; j_gene: TRBJ2-5; abundance: NA; len: 15; d_gene: NA; v_gene: TRBV4-2
CDR3aa: CASSYIGGRANYGYTF; CDR3nt: TGTGCCAGCAGTTACATCGGGGGCCGCGCTAACTATGGCTACACCTTC; j_gene: TRBJ1-2; abundance: NA; len: 16; d_gene: NA; v_gene: TRBV6-2/TRBV6-3
CDR3aa: CAIRRTGLLNEQYF; CDR3nt: TGTGCCATCAGAAGGACAGGGTTGTTAAACGAGCAGTACTTC; j_gene: TRBJ2-7; abundance: NA; len: 14; d_gene: TRBD1; v_gene: TRBV10-3
CDR3aa: CAGGRLNTEAFF; CDR3nt: TGTGCCGGGGGCAGACTGAACACTGAAGCTTTCTTT; j_gene: TRBJ1-1; abundance: NA; len: 12; d_gene: NA; v_gene: TRBV6-5
CDR3aa: CASSATLGQILAKNIQYF; CDR3nt: TGTGCCAGCAGCGCTACCCTCGGGCAGATCCTAGCCAAAAACATTCAGTACTTC; j_gene: TRBJ2-4; abundance: once; len: 18; d_gene: NA; v_gene: TRBV9
CDR3aa: CASSRDRAYGYTF; CDR3nt: TGTGCCAGCAGCCGGGACAGAGCCTATGGCTACACCTTC; j_gene: TRBJ1-2; abundance: NA; len: 13; d_gene: TRBD1; v_gene: TRBV27
CDR3aa: CSVEEGDNSPLHF; CDR3nt: TGCAGCGTTGAAGAGGGGGATAATTCACCCCTCCACTTT; j_gene: TRBJ1-6; abundance: NA; len: 13; d_gene: NA; v_gene: TRBV29-1